The 21 T cell receptor beta chains below all came from one sample that was sequenced in a study of T cell responses to AZD1222 COVID-19 vaccine. Some clones are missing from TCRdb's copy, which holds only in-frame ones; the method was immunoSEQ multiplex PCR. Among fewer than 100,000 clones listed, almost 90% were seen once. Sequences were derived from peripheral blood, sampled 28 days after the second AZD1222 dose. The receptors shown here come from an adult who received the AZD1222 COVID-19 vaccine.

The chain recombines TRBV7-3 with TRBJ1-5; D gene ambiguous. Trimming took 3 bases from V and 5 from J, leaving 8 bases between them. The V gene's germline CDR1 is SGHTA and CDR2 FQGTGA. This CDR3 has 13 amino acids. The CDR3 loop is CASSFQADQPQHF. The CDR3 region has the DNA TGTGCCAGCAGCTTTCAGGCGGATCAGCCCCAGCATTTT.

The chain uses TRBV3-1 (or the pseudogene TRBV3-2) and TRBJ1-2, with D hard to call. Between the trimmed V and J ends, which lost 5 bases and 1 base, there was a span of 14 bases. From germline, CDR1 is LGHDT and CDR2 YNNKEL (reference sequence). The length of the CDR3 is 15 residues. DNA for the CDR3: TGTGCCAGCAGCATAACAGCAGATCGTAACTATGGCTACACCTTC. The encoded protein is CASSITADRNYGYTF.

This chain uses TRBV9 with TRBJ1-2, with D uncertain. This CDR3 is 12 amino acids long. V shed 3 bases and J shed 4 bases, with 7 bases lying between them. Germline CDR1 reads SGDLS; CDR2 reads YYNGEE. DNA of the CDR3: TGTGCCAGCAGCGCCAACAGCTATGGCTACACCTTC. Protein: CASSANSYGYTF.

The V and J genes are TRBV6-5 and TRBJ1-6; TRBD1 might be the D (5 bases). Per germline, CDR1 MNHEY and CDR2 SVGAGI. V was shortened by 4 bases and J by 10 bases, with 14 bases between the two germline ends. There are 14 residues in the CDR3. CDR3 sequence: CASSSVRGESPLHF. In DNA form, the CDR3 reads TGTGCCAGCAGTTCTGTAAGGGGAGAGTCACCCCTCCACTTT.

The gene calls are TRBV11-2 and TRBJ2-1; D perhaps matches TRBD2 (5 bases). CDR1 is SGHAT, CDR2 FQNNGV, per germline. This CDR3 has 16 residues. Trimming left V 5 bases short and J 5 bases short, with 19 bases between. The CDR3 is CASSRQNGVSNNEQFF. The CDR3 DNA reads TGTGCCAGCAGCCGCCAAAACGGGGTCTCAAACAATGAGCAGTTCTTC.

This chain links TRBV9 with TRBJ2-2; possibly TRBD2 for D (7 bases). Germline CDR1 reads SGDLS; CDR2 reads YYNGEE. The CDR3 covers 16 residues. V lost 4 bases and J lost 1, with 14 bases in between. The CDR3 protein is CASSSSGTLNTGELFF. CDR3 in DNA: TGTGCCAGCAGCAGCAGCGGGACACTGAACACCGGGGAGCTGTTTTTT.

This clone was seen only a few times. The rearrangement uses TRBV6-5 and TRBJ1-4, with D tentatively TRBD1 (6 bases). The germline gives CDR1 MNHEY, CDR2 SVGAGI. This CDR3 is built from 14 residues. Trimming left V 1 base short and J 7 bases short, with 10 bases between. The CDR3 protein is CASSYLAGVEKLFF. CDR3 DNA: TGTGCCAGCAGTTACTTGGCAGGGGTTGAAAAACTGTTTTTT.

The CDR3 spells CASSPNSGGPSYEQYF. The CDR3 DNA reads as TGTGCCAGCAGCCCTAATAGCGGGGGGCCGTCCTACGAGCAGTACTTC. This chain uses TRBV9 with TRBJ2-7; 10 positions match TRBD2. With 4 bases clipped from V and 1 base from J, the junction kept 8 bases outside the gene matches. This CDR3 is 16 amino acids long. Looked up from germline, CDR1 is SGDLS and CDR2 is YYNGEE. Based on the CDR3 plus reference TRBV9 and TRBJ2-7, the full variable domain is DSGVTQTPKHLITATGQRVTLRCSPRSGDLSVYWYQQSLDQGLQFLIQYYNGEERAKGNILERFSAQQFPDLHSELNLSSLELGDSALYFCASSPNSGGPSYEQYFGPGTRLTVT.

This rearrangement joins TRBV24-1 to TRBJ2-2; 14 bases line up with TRBD2. The CDR3 has 15 amino acids. J gave up 4 bases and V 7 bases, and 1 base lay outside the gene matches. CDR1 is KGHDR, CDR2 SFDVKD, per germline. The CDR3, as DNA: TGTGCCACCAGCGGGACTAGCGGGAGCACCGGGGAGCTGTTTTTT. Amino acid sequence: CATSGTSGSTGELFF.

The genes are TRBV12-3 or TRBV12-4 and TRBJ1-1; maybe TRBD1 (5 bases). CDR3 size: 12 residues. V lost 4 bases to trimming and J lost 6 bases, with 9 bases between them. The CDR3 spells CASSWGGAEAFF. CDR3 DNA sequence: TGTGCCAGCAGTTGGGGGGGGGCTGAAGCTTTCTTT.

The gene calls are TRBV5-1 and TRBJ1-2, with TRBD1 matching 7 bases. Trimming at V came to 0 bases and at J to 5 bases, leaving 10 bases not matched to a gene. The CDR3 has 16 amino acids. Germline CDR1 and CDR2: SGHRS and YFSETQ. The CDR3 nucleotides read TGCGCCAGCAGCTTGGGGGCCTCGACAGGGACGTATGGCTACACCTTC. It is translated as CASSLGASTGTYGYTF.

The rearrangement links TRBV28 to TRBJ1-2, with no clear D. Germline assignment: CDR1 MDHEN and CDR2 SYDVKM. V gave up 2 bases and J gave up 2 bases, with 6 bases separating them. This CDR3 spans 13 amino acids. The CDR3 DNA follows: TGTGCCAGCAGTTTAACGACAAACTATGGCTACACCTTC. Protein: CASSLTTNYGYTF.

The chain links TRBV7-9 to TRBJ2-2; D possibly uses TRBD1 or TRBD2 (5 bases each). Trimming removed 6 bases from V and 3 bases from J, with 17 bases in between. The germline V gene has CDR1 SEHNR and CDR2 FQNEAQ (reference sequence). CDR3 size: 16 residues. The CDR3 nucleotides are TGTGCCAGCAGATCCCCCCCTAGAGGGGACACCGGGGAGCTGTTTTTT. Its translation: CASRSPPRGDTGELFF.

The chain's CDR3 is CASVGVGGKSNQPQHF. The CDR3 coding sequence is TGTGCCAGCGTTGGGGTAGGGGGGAAAAGCAATCAGCCCCAGCATTTT. The chain is built from TRBV28 and TRBJ1-5; TRBD1 is a possible D gene (6 bases). V lost 8 bases and J 1 base, leaving 18 bases between the germline ends. Looked up from germline, CDR1 is MDHEN and CDR2 is SYDVKM. CDR3 length: 16 residues.

The chain has TRBV4-1 and TRBJ2-1; D gene uncertain. V was cut by 4 bases and J by 8 bases, with 18 bases left in between. The germline CDR1 and CDR2 sequences are MGHRA and YSYEKL. CDR3 length equals 15 residues. In DNA form, the CDR3 reads TGCGCCAGCAGCCCGAGTGAATACCCTACATATGAGCAGTTCTTC. Amino acids: CASSPSEYPTYEQFF.

The chain links TRBV24-1 to TRBJ2-7, with D uncertain. This CDR3 spans 12 amino acids. V was clipped by 12 bases and J by 0 bases, with 11 bases between them. The germline CDR1 and CDR2 sequences are KGHDR and SFDVKD. Here the CDR3 reads CAGVFPSYEQYF. CDR3 sequence (DNA): TGTGCCGGAGTTTTTCCCTCCTACGAGCAGTACTTC.

The chain is built from TRBV5-1 and TRBJ2-7, with D perhaps matching TRBD2 (5 bases). Germline CDR1 reads SGHRS; CDR2 reads YFSETQ. CDR3 length: 15 amino acids. V gave up 4 bases and J gave up 2 bases, with 16 bases separating them. CDR3 nucleotides: TGCGCCAGCAGCAATGGAGGCACAGATACCTACGAGCAGTACTTC. This translates into CASSNGGTDTYEQYF.

The chain uses TRBV18 and TRBJ1-6, with 7 positions matching TRBD1. Germline CDR1 and CDR2: KGHSH and LQKENI. This CDR3 is built from 15 residues. Trimming took 3 bases from V and 7 from J; bases not matched to a gene: 6. The CDR3 DNA follows: TGTGCCAGCTCACCCAGAGGACAGGCCAATTCACCCCTCCACTTT. Translating gives CASSPRGQANSPLHF. The complete variable domain, with remaining parts taken from reference TRBV18 and TRBJ1-6, reads NAGVMQNPRHLVRRRGQEARLRCSPMKGHSHVYWYRQLPEEGLKFMVYLQKENIIDESGMPKERFSAEFPKEGPSILRIQQVVRGDSAAYFCASSPRGQANSPLHFGNGTRLTVT.

V and J are TRBV7-3 and TRBJ2-3; D uncertain. The CDR3 is made up of 14 amino acids. Trimming left V 4 bases short and J 4 bases short, with 12 bases between. Germline V gene lookup returns CDR1 SGHTA and CDR2 FQGTGA. CDR3 nucleotides: TGTGCCAGCAGCTATGAACTGGCTTCAGATACGCAGTATTTT. Its translation: CASSYELASDTQYF. The full variable domain, in which reference TRBV7-3 and TRBJ2-3 provide the parts outside the CDR3, is GAGVSQTPSNKVTEKGKYVELRCDPISGHTALYWYRQSLGQGPEFLIYFQGTGAADDSGLPNDRFFAVRPEGSVSTLKIQRTERGDSAVYLCASSYELASDTQYFGPGTRLTVL.

V and J are TRBV4-2 and TRBJ1-1; weak D call: TRBD1 (5 bases). Germline assignment: CDR1 LGHNA and CDR2 YNFKEQ. This CDR3 contains 15 residues. The V end lost 0 bases, the J end lost 0 bases, and 8 bases lay between the germline ends. This CDR3 is CASSQDGTMNTEAFF. The CDR3 coding sequence is TGTGCCAGCAGCCAAGATGGGACTATGAACACTGAAGCTTTCTTT.

The rearrangement joins TRBV27 to TRBJ2-7, with 8 bases fitting TRBD1. Germline V gives CDR1 MNHEY, CDR2 SMNVEV (reference sequence). V lost 5 bases to trimming and J lost 5 bases; unmatched junction nucleotides: 14. The CDR3 covers 16 residues. The CDR3 spells CASSRTGQGYGNEQYF. The DNA of the CDR3 is TGTGCCAGCAGTCGGACTGGACAGGGCTATGGGAACGAGCAGTACTTC.